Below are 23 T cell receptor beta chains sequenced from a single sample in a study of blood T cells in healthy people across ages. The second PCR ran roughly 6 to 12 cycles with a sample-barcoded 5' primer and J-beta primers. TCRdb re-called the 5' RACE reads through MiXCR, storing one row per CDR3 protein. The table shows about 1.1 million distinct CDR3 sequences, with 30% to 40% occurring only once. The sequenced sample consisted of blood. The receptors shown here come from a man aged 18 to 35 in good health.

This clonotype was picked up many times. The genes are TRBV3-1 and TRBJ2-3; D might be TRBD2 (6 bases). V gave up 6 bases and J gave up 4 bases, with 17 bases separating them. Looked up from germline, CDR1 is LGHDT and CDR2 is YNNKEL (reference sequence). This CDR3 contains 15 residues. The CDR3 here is CASSRRSGSADTQYF. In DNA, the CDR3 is TGTGCCAGCAGTCGTCGTAGCGGATCCGCAGATACGCAGTATTTT.

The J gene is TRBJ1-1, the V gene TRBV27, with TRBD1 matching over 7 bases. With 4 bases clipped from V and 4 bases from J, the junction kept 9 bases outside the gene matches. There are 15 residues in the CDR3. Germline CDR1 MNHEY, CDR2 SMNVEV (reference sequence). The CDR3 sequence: CASSSVMTGTTEAFF. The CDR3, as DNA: TGTGCCAGCAGTTCCGTAATGACAGGGACCACTGAAGCTTTCTTT.

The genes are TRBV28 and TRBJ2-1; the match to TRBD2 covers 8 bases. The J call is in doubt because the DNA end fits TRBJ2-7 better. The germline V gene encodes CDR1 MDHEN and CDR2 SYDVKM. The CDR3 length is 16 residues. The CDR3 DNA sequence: TGTGCCAGCAGTATGCAGGGCGGGGGGTATTACAATGAGCAGTACTTC. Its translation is CASSMQGGGYYNEQYF.

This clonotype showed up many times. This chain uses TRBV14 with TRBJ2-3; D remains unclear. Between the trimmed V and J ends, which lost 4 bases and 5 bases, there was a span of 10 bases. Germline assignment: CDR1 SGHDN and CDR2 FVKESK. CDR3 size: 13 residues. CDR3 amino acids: CASSPQLGDTQYF. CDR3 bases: TGTGCCAGCAGCCCTCAACTTGGAGATACGCAGTATTTT.

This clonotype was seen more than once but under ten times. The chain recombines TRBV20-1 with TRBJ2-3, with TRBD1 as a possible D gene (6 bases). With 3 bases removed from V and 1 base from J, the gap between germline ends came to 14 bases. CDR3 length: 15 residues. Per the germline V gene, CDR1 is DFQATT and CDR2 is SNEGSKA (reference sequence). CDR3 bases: TGCAGTGCTAGCCCCACAGGGATGGGCACAGATACGCAGTATTTT. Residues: CSASPTGMGTDTQYF.

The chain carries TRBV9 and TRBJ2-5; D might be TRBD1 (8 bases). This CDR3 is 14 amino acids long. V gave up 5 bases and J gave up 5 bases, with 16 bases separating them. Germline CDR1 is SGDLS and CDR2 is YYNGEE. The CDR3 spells CASSTTGGAETQYF. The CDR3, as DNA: TGTGCCAGCAGTACTACAGGGGGGGCGGAGACCCAGTACTTC. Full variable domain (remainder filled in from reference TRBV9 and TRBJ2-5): DSGVTQTPKHLITATGQRVTLRCSPRSGDLSVYWYQQSLDQGLQFLIQYYNGEERAKGNILERFSAQQFPDLHSELNLSSLELGDSALYFCASSTTGGAETQYFGPGTRLLVL.

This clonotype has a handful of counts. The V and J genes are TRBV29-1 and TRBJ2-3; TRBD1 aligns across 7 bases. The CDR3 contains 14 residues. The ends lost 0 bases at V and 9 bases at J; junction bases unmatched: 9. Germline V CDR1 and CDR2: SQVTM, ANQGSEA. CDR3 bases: TGCAGCGTTGAAGACGGGACAGACACACGAACGCAGTATTTT. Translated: CSVEDGTDTRTQYF.

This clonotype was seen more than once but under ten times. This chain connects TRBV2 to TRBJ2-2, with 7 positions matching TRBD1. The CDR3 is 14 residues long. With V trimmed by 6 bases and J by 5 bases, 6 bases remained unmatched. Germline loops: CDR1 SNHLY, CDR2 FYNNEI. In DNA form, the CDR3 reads TGTGCCAGCAGAGGACAGGTGGGGACCGGGGAGCTGTTTTTT. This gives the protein CASRGQVGTGELFF. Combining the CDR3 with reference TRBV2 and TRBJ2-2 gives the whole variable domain EPEVTQTPSHQVTQMGQEVILRCVPISNHLYFYWYRQILGQKVEFLVSFYNNEISEKSEIFDDQFSVERPDGSNFTLKIRSTKLEDSAMYFCASRGQVGTGELFFGEGSRLTVL.

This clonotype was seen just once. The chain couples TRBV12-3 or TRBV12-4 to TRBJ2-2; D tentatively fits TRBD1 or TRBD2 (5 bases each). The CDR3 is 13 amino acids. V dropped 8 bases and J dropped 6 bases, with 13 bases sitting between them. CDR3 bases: TGTGCCAGCGTAATAGGGACCGCCGGGGAGCTGTTTTTT. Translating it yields CASVIGTAGELFF.

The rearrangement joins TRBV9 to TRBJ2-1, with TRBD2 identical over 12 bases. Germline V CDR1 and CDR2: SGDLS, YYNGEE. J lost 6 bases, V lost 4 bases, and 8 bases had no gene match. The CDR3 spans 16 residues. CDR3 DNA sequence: TGTGCCAGCAGCCCTCTGACTAGCGGGGGACCCAATGAGCAGTTCTTC. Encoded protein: CASSPLTSGGPNEQFF.

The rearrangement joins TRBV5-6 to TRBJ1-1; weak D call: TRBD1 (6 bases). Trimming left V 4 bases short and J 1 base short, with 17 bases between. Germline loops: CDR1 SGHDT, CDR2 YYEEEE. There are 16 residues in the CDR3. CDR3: CASSQAAGTTNTEAFF. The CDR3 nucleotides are TGTGCCAGCAGCCAGGCCGCTGGGACAACGAACACTGAAGCTTTCTTT.

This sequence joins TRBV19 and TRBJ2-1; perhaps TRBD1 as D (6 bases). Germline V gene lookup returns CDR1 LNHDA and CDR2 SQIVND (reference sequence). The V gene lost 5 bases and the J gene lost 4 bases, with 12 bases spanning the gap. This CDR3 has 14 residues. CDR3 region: CASSPPGVYNEQFF. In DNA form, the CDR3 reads TGTGCCAGTAGTCCTCCAGGGGTATACAATGAGCAGTTCTTC.

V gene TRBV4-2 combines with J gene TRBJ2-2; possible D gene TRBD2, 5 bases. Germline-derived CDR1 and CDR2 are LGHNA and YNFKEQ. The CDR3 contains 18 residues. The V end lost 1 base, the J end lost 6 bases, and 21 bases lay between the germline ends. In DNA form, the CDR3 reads TGTGCCAGCAGCCAAGGGCCCTCTCAAGTCGGGGTCCCCGGGGAGCTGTTTTTT. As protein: CASSQGPSQVGVPGELFF.

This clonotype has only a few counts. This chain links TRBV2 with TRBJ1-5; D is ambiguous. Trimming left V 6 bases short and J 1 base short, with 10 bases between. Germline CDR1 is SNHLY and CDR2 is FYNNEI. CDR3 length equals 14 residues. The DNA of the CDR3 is TGTGCCAGCAGGGGGTTAAGAAGCAATCAGCCCCAGCATTTT. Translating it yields CASRGLRSNQPQHF.

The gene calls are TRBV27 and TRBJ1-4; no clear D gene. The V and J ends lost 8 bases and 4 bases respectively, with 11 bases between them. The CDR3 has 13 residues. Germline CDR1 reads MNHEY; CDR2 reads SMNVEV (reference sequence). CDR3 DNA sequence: TGTGCCAGCCGGGATTATTTTAATGAAAAACTGTTTTTT. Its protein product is CASRDYFNEKLFF.

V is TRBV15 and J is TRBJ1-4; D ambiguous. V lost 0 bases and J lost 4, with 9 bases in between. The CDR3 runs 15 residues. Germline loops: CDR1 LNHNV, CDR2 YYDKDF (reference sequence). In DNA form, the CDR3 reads TGTGCCACCAGCAGAGATCAGGAGATTAATGAAAAACTGTTTTTT. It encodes CATSRDQEINEKLFF.

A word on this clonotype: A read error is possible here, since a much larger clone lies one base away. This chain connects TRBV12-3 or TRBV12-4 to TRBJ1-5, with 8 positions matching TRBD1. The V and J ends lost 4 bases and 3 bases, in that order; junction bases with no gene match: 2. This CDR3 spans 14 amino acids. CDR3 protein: CASSWTGFNQPQHF. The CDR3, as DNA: TGTGCCAGCAGTTGGACAGGGTTCAATCAGCCCCAGCATTTT.

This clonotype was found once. The CDR3 here is CAISDGPRSSYEQYF. The CDR3 bases are TGTGCCATCAGTGATGGGCCTCGTAGCTCCTACGAGCAGTACTTC. The rearrangement joins TRBV10-3 to TRBJ2-7; D unclear. The CDR3 loop spans 15 amino acids. In germline, CDR1 is ENHRY, CDR2 SYGVKD. The germline V and J ends were trimmed by 3 bases and 0 bases, with 12 bases remaining between them.

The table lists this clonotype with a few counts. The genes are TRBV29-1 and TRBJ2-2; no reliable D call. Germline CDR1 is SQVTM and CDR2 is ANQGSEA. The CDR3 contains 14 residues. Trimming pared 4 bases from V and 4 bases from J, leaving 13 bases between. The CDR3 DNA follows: TGCAGCGTTGTGGAGACGCCACCCACCGGGGAGCTGTTTTTT. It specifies CSVVETPPTGELFF.

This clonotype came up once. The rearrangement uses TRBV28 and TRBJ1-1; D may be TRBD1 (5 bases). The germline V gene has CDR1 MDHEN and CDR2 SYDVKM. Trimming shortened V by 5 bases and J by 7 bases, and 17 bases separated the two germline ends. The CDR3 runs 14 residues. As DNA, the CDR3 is TGTGCCAGCAGTCCCACGGGGAGGGGCGGTGAAGCTTTCTTT. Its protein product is CASSPTGRGGEAFF. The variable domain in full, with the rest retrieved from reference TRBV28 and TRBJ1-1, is DVKVTQSSRYLVKRTGEKVFLECVQDMDHENMFWYRQDPGLGLRLIYFSYDVKMKEKGDIPEGYSVSREKKERFSLILESASTNQTSMYLCASSPTGRGGEAFFGQGTRLTVV.

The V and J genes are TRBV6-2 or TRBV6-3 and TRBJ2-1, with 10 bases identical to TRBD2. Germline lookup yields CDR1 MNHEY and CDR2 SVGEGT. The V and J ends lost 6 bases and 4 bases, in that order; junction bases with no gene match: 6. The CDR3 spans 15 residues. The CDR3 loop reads CASSRVTSGYNEQFF. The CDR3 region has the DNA TGTGCCAGCAGCCGAGTGACTAGCGGGTACAATGAGCAGTTCTTC.

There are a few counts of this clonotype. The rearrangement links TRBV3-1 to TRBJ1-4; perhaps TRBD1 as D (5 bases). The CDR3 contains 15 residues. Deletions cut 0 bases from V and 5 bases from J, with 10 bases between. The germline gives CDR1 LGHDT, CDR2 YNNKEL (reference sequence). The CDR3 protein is CASSQDMGENEKLFF. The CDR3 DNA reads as TGTGCCAGCAGCCAAGATATGGGGGAAAATGAAAAACTGTTTTTT.

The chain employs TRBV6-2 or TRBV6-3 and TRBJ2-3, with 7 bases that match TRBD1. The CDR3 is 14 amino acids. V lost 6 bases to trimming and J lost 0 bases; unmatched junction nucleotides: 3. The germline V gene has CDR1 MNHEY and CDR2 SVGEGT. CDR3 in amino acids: CASRTTGSTDTQYF. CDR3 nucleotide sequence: TGTGCCAGCAGAACGACAGGGAGCACAGATACGCAGTATTTT.